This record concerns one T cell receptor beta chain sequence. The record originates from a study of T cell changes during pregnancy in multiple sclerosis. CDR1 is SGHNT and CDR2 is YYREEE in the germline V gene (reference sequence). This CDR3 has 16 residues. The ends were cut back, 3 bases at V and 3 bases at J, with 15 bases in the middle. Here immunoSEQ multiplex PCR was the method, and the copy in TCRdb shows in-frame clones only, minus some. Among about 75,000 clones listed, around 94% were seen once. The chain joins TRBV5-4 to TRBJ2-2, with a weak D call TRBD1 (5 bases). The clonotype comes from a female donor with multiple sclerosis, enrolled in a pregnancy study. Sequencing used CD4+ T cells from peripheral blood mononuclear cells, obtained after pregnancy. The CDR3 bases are TGTGCCAGCAGCTCAAGGGGTAGATCGGACACCGGGGAGCTGTTTTTT. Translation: CASSSRGRSDTGELFF.